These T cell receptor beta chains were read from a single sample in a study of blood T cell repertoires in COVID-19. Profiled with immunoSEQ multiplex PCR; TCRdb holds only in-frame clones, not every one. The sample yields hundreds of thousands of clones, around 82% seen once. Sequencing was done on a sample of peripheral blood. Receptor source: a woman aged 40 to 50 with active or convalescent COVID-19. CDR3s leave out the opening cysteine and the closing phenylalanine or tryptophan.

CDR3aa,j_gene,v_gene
SVGTSGIAADTQY,TRBJ2-3,TRBV29-1
ASTSEGSPLH,TRBJ1-6,TRBV19
SASVTDEAF,TRBJ1-1,TRBV20-1
ASSLIRGDTQY,TRBJ2-3,TRBV12-3/TRBV12-4
ASSLGGSSQPQH,TRBJ1-5,TRBV7-9
ASSPAGGYGYT,TRBJ1-2,TRBV7-6
SVGTGSYEQY,TRBJ2-7,TRBV29-1
ASSKQGAFNEQY,TRBJ2-7,TRBV6-5
ASSPLSWLGAF,TRBJ1-1,TRBV3-1/TRBV3-2
AINRGAQGVGQPQH,TRBJ1-5,TRBV10-3
ATTAGNEQF,TRBJ2-1,TRBV24-1
ASRLEQGNYGYT,TRBJ1-2,TRBV5-5
ASTRVGGNEKLF,TRBJ1-4,TRBV5-1
SASEDVASGRQRLEQY,TRBJ2-7,TRBV20-1
ASSQGLGGGYT,TRBJ1-2,TRBV3-1/TRBV3-2
AIKTGSSYNEQF,TRBJ2-1,TRBV10-3
ASSQKTGTEQY,TRBJ2-7,TRBV3-1/TRBV3-2
ASSVGTVGGNYGYT,TRBJ1-2,TRBV9
ASSPPGGAYIQY,TRBJ2-4,TRBV2
ASSIAAGDQPQH,TRBJ1-5,TRBV19
ASSQEQGPGSPLH,TRBJ1-6,TRBV4-2
ASGGARQGNSPLH,TRBJ1-6,TRBV6-1
ASSQMKSGTGTDNSPLH,TRBJ1-6,TRBV4-2
ASSQDARSSYNSPLH,TRBJ1-6,TRBV3-1/TRBV3-2
ASSPGTGRSTIY,TRBJ1-3,TRBV6-5
ASSQDDGQGDEQY,TRBJ2-7,TRBV4-1
ASSLVGGQPQH,TRBJ1-5,TRBV7-9
AWSAVGTEAF,TRBJ1-1,TRBV30
ASSLEQGGSGANVLT,TRBJ2-6,TRBV5-6
ASSEERGAEQY,TRBJ2-7,TRBV6-1
SVAHNEKLF,TRBJ1-4,TRBV29-1
ASSYSRTIEAF,TRBJ1-1,TRBV6-2/TRBV6-3
ASSSGTGVIRQY,TRBJ2-7,TRBV13
ASSTTGGRTGELF,TRBJ2-2,TRBV9
ASSEVGQGGEQF,TRBJ2-1,TRBV6-1
ASSTSRGEGYGYT,TRBJ1-2,TRBV19
SASGGRLNSPLH,TRBJ1-6,TRBV20-1